The source of this TCR beta chain is a study of T cell repertoires in cytomegalovirus infection. In the study overall: Public signatures in TCR beta pointed to CMV infection and matching HLA type. Broader study findings: In two of eight donors, the top clonotype was HLA-C-restricted CMV-specific. The cumulative frequency of public TCR beta families distinguished individuals who carried CMV together with the relevant HLA.

This clonotype was observed many times. The target antigen is unknown. TCRdb ran MiXCR on the reads and lists one entry per CDR3 protein. The repertoire consists of 150,000 to 200,000 distinct CDR3 sequences, with about 15% occurring once and the leading ten covering around 27%. With 7 bases clipped from V and 7 bases from J, the junction kept 12 bases outside the gene matches. Germline V gene sequence: CDR1 SGHTA, CDR2 FQGNSA. This CDR3 is built from 17 residues. The sample taken for sequencing was PBMCs. The V gene is TRBV7-2, the J gene TRBJ1-6; 11 bases fit TRBD1. The TCR was taken from a human donor in good health (CMV status not recorded). Some clones in this sample may be carry-over from other donors' samples. DNA for the CDR3: TGTGCCAGCAACCTAGTAGGGACAGGGGGTAAGAATTCACCCCTCCACTTT. It encodes CASNLVGTGGKNSPLHF.